This T cell receptor (beta chain) was observed in a study of blood T cell repertoires in COVID-19. Study summary: PBMCs, B-cell-depleted T cells, or T cells were the source of the cDNA or gDNA that made up the material.

The CDR3 runs to 14 residues. Germline loops: CDR1 SGHVS, CDR2 FNYEAQ. V shed 3 bases and J shed 5 bases, with 13 bases lying between them. Individuals drawn from approximately 22 US areas were about 18 to 95 years old. Cohorts were assigned according to the clinical history that participants reported. Per the original data handling: Estimates of nucleated cell counts were drawn from the amplification of reference gene primers. This table comes from immunoSEQ multiplex PCR, and its TCRdb copy is limited to in-frame clones, with some not included. The V and J calls and clone size are taken from that table; D and trimming were inferred from the DNA. Altogether under 300,000 clones are present, around nine tenths being singletons, with the ten largest covering around 3.1%.

This clonotype was obtained from a woman in her 40s who had been exposed to COVID-19. Material for sequencing was PBMCs or T cells enriched from blood (not recorded which). The chain recombines TRBV7-6 with TRBJ2-5, with a tentative D call TRBD2 (6 bases). The CDR3 loop reads CASSFRLERETQYF. The CDR3, as DNA: TGTGCCAGCAGCTTTAGACTAGAAAGGGAGACCCAGTACTTC.